This T cell receptor beta chain came from a study of T cell changes during pregnancy in multiple sclerosis. Repertoires were generated with immunoSEQ multiplex PCR, while TCRdb's copy carries only in-frame clones and drops some. The table shows roughly 39,000 clones, with about nine tenths occurring only once. The CDR3 has 13 residues. Looked up from germline, CDR1 is WNHNN and CDR2 is SYGVQD (reference sequence). The V end lost 9 bases, the J end lost 5 bases, and 13 bases lay between the germline ends. The receptor was derived from a female donor in good health, enrolled as a control in a pregnancy study. The sample was CD4+ T cells from peripheral blood mononuclear cells, taken in the first trimester of pregnancy. This sequence joins TRBV10-1 and TRBJ1-4; tentative D call: TRBD1 (6 bases). The CDR3 loop is CARQQGANEKLFF. CDR3 nucleotide sequence: TGCGCCAGACAACAGGGAGCCAATGAAAAACTGTTTTTT.